The 30 T cell receptor beta chains reported below all come from one sample, sequenced in a study of T cell repertoires in cytomegalovirus infection. From the reads, TCRdb called clonotypes with MiXCR, one entry per CDR3 protein. Of approximately 1,000,000 distinct CDR3 sequences in the sample, around 31% were seen once. Their antigens remain unidentified. Source: cultured CD8+ T cells from PBMCs, taken from culture after CMV antigen stimulation. All receptors derive from a human donor in good health (CMV status not recorded). Some clones in this sample may be carry-over from other donors' samples.

The chain carries TRBV6-5 and TRBJ2-5; 7 bases are a match to TRBD1. CDR3 length: 13 residues. Trimming at V came to 6 bases and at J to 1 base, leaving 2 bases not matched to a gene. Germline assignment: CDR1 MNHEY and CDR2 SVGAGI. The CDR3 reads CASRYRGQETQYF. The CDR3 DNA reads TGTGCCAGCAGGTACAGGGGCCAAGAGACCCAGTACTTC.

The chain links TRBV7-9 to TRBJ2-3; perhaps TRBD2 as D (5 bases). V was cut by 1 base and J by 11 bases, with 13 bases left in between. The CDR3 extends over 13 amino acids. Germline lookup yields CDR1 SEHNR and CDR2 FQNEAQ (reference sequence). CDR3 residues: CASSLVPLEKQYF. DNA for the CDR3: TGTGCCAGCAGCTTAGTCCCACTAGAAAAGCAGTATTTT.

This clonotype was counted between two and nine times. The rearrangement links TRBV6-2 or TRBV6-3 to TRBJ1-5; TRBD1 is a possible D gene (5 bases). The CDR3 covers 14 residues. Germline V gene lookup returns CDR1 MNHEY and CDR2 SVGEGT. V was trimmed by 0 bases and J by 6 bases, leaving 9 bases between them. Here the CDR3 DNA reads TGTGCCAGCAGTTACTCGGGGACCGGTCAGCCCCAGCATTTT. Protein sequence: CASSYSGTGQPQHF.

For this clonotype: Because it lacks the conserved phenylalanine or tryptophan at the end, this CDR3 is likely a read error. The V call is TRBV7-6, the J call TRBJ1-1; no firm D call. CDR3 length: 14 amino acids. The V end was cut by 5 bases, the J end by 7 bases, with 17 bases between. The germline CDR1 and CDR2 sequences are SGHVS and FNYEAQ. As DNA, the CDR3 is TGTGCCAGCAGCCTCGAGGGCCCCGGAAGTGAAGCTTTCCTT. Translating gives CASSLEGPGSEAFL.

This clonotype was detected many times. The chain employs TRBV7-9 and TRBJ2-1; 10 bases line up with TRBD2. The J segment lost 5 bases and the V segment lost 5 bases, leaving 9 bases of the junction unmatched. In germline, CDR1 is SEHNR, CDR2 FQNEAQ (reference sequence). This CDR3 has 16 residues. CDR3 DNA sequence: TGTGCCAGCAGCGGGGGAGCGGGGGGGAAACACAATGAGCAGTTCTTC. It yields the protein CASSGGAGGKHNEQFF.

This chain uses TRBV11-2 with TRBJ2-3; TRBD2 matches at 12 bases. Germline assignment: CDR1 SGHAT and CDR2 FQNNGV. The CDR3 length is 16 residues. V lost 4 bases to trimming and J lost 5 bases; unmatched junction nucleotides: 7. The CDR3 sequence: CASSSRTSGVGDTQYF. The CDR3 region has the DNA TGTGCCAGCAGCTCCCGGACTAGCGGGGTTGGAGATACGCAGTATTTT.

This clonotype was seen many times. This chain connects TRBV28 to TRBJ1-5; D unresolved. Germline CDR1 and CDR2: MDHEN and SYDVKM. CDR3 length: 14 residues. Trimming left V 5 bases short and J 1 base short, with 9 bases between. The CDR3: CASSPIPSNQPQHF. Written as DNA, the CDR3 is TGTGCCAGCAGTCCAATCCCGAGCAATCAGCCCCAGCATTTT.

This clonotype was recorded once. The CDR3 is CATSRDGPYNEQFF. Written as DNA, the CDR3 is TGTGCCACCAGCAGAGATGGTCCCTACAATGAGCAGTTCTTC. The chain couples TRBV15 to TRBJ2-1; D call uncertain. The germline V gene encodes CDR1 LNHNV and CDR2 YYDKDF (reference sequence). Trimming removed 0 bases at V and 2 bases at J, with 5 bases between. The CDR3 sequence is 14 residues long.

This clonotype has just one count. The chain has TRBV20-1 and TRBJ2-5, with 7 bases fitting TRBD2. CDR1 and CDR2 from the germline V gene are DFQATT and SNEGSKA (reference sequence). V trimming: 3 bases; J trimming: 9 bases; junction bases outside the gene matches: 13. The CDR3 covers 14 residues. The CDR3 loop is CSARDRLASWAQYF. CDR3 bases: TGCAGTGCTAGGGATAGACTAGCTAGCTGGGCCCAGTACTTC.

This clonotype was recorded many times. The chain couples TRBV7-6 to TRBJ2-1, with a tentative D call TRBD1 (5 bases). Germline loops: CDR1 SGHVS, CDR2 FNYEAQ. The CDR3 is 15 residues long. V dropped 5 bases and J dropped 0 bases, with 11 bases sitting between them. The CDR3 loop is CASSQTESSYNEQFF. CDR3 DNA sequence: TGTGCCAGCAGCCAGACAGAAAGCTCCTACAATGAGCAGTTCTTC.

V usage is TRBV7-9 and J usage is TRBJ1-6; D perhaps matches TRBD1 (6 bases). This CDR3 spans 17 amino acids. Germline lookup yields CDR1 SEHNR and CDR2 FQNEAQ (reference sequence). V lost 4 bases and J 5 bases, leaving 18 bases between the germline ends. CDR3 DNA: TGTGCCAGCAGCTCGTCGATACGGACAGATAATAATTCACCCCTCCACTTT. Encoded protein: CASSSSIRTDNNSPLHF.

The chain carries TRBV10-3 and TRBJ2-3; 12 nucleotides align to TRBD2. Germline assignment: CDR1 ENHRY and CDR2 SYGVKD. The junction had 9 bases not matched to a gene; V was cut back by 3 bases and J by 5 bases. The CDR3 sequence is 17 residues long. The chain's CDR3 is CAISDPASGGALDTQYF. CDR3 DNA: TGTGCCATCAGTGACCCCGCTAGCGGGGGGGCCTTAGATACGCAGTATTTT.

The chain combines TRBV7-9 with TRBJ2-2, with D possibly being TRBD1 (6 bases). This CDR3 contains 13 residues. Germline CDR1 and CDR2: SEHNR and FQNEAQ (reference sequence). The CDR3 DNA reads as TGTGTCAAGGAGGACAGAGACACCGGGGAGCTGTTTTTT. Residues: CVKEDRDTGELFF. Combining the CDR3 with reference TRBV7-9 and TRBJ2-2 gives the whole variable domain DTGVSQNPRHKITKRGQNVTFRCDPISEHNRLYWYRQTLGQGPEFLTYFQNEAQLEKSRLLSDRFSAERPKGSFSTLEIQRTEQGDSAMYLCVKEDRDTGELFFGEGSRLTVL.

This clonotype was observed a handful of times. V is TRBV4-3 and J is TRBJ1-6; 7 positions agree with TRBD1. Germline CDR1 is LGHNA and CDR2 is YSLEER. J gave up 2 bases and V 1 base, and 8 bases lay outside the gene matches. This CDR3 has 18 amino acids. The CDR3 protein is CASSQVPTGTAYNSPLHF. The CDR3 DNA sequence: TGCGCCAGCAGCCAAGTCCCAACCGGGACAGCCTATAATTCACCCCTCCACTTT.

There are a few counts of this clonotype. The rearrangement links TRBV28 to TRBJ1-1; D possibly corresponds to TRBD1 (6 bases). Germline CDR1 is MDHEN and CDR2 is SYDVKM. Trimming took 6 bases from V and 4 from J, leaving 9 bases between them. This CDR3 region has 12 residues. The chain's CDR3 is CASRGHPTEAFF. The CDR3 DNA reads as TGTGCCAGCAGGGGACACCCCACTGAAGCTTTCTTT.

In this sample, this clonotype turned up a few times. The chain joins TRBV6-1 to TRBJ1-5, with unresolved D. This CDR3 is 15 amino acids long. Per the germline V gene, CDR1 is MNHNS and CDR2 is SASEGT. Trimming stripped 4 bases from V and 2 bases from J, with 12 bases between. This CDR3 reads CASSVDFARNQPQHF. The DNA of the CDR3 is TGTGCCAGCAGTGTGGACTTTGCTCGCAATCAGCCCCAGCATTTT.

This clonotype has only a few counts. V usage is TRBV29-1 and J usage is TRBJ2-2; 10 nucleotides align to TRBD1. V dropped 6 bases and J dropped 7; count of bases not matched to a gene: 14. This CDR3 comprises 16 residues. Germline CDR1 reads SQVTM; CDR2 reads ANQGSEA. The chain's CDR3 is CSVTPPGQGMSGELFF. CDR3 nucleotides: TGCAGCGTCACACCCCCGGGACAGGGGATGAGCGGGGAGCTGTTTTTT.

This clonotype was seen more than once but under ten times. The J gene is TRBJ1-1, the V gene TRBV7-9, with unresolved D. Between the trimmed V and J ends, which lost 3 bases and 4 bases, there was a span of 9 bases. The CDR3 is 13 amino acids. Germline-derived CDR1 and CDR2 are SEHNR and FQNEAQ (reference sequence). CDR3 loop: CASSFPLGTEAFF. Written as DNA, the CDR3 is TGTGCCAGCAGCTTTCCGTTAGGCACTGAAGCTTTCTTT.

The gene calls are TRBV2 and TRBJ1-1; D might be TRBD1 (6 bases). Germline V CDR1 and CDR2: SNHLY, FYNNEI. The germline V and J ends were trimmed by 7 bases and 3 bases, with 15 bases remaining between them. The CDR3 runs 14 residues. The CDR3 DNA reads as TGTGCCAGCAAAATTGAGGGGGTGGACACTGAAGCTTTCTTT. It specifies CASKIEGVDTEAFF.

The chain uses TRBV5-6 and TRBJ1-1, with D tentatively TRBD1 (5 bases). The V gene's germline CDR1 is SGHDT and CDR2 YYEEEE. This CDR3 comprises 18 residues. V lost 4 bases and J 4 bases, leaving 26 bases between the germline ends. Here the CDR3 reads CASSLSSGHMIVGTEAFF. The CDR3 DNA reads as TGTGCCAGCAGCCTTTCATCAGGGCACATGATCGTAGGCACTGAAGCTTTCTTT.

The gene calls are TRBV11-3 and TRBJ2-3, with 9 bases fitting TRBD2. Germline CDR1 SGHNT, CDR2 YENEEA. There are 16 residues in the CDR3. V shed 5 bases and J 3 bases; nucleotides not matched to a gene: 9. The CDR3 sequence is CASSPSGTSLTDTQYF. In nucleotides, the CDR3 is TGTGCCAGCAGCCCGAGCGGGACTAGCTTGACAGATACGCAGTATTTT.

This clonotype was counted only a few times. The J gene is TRBJ2-1, the V gene TRBV6-5; D not resolved. CDR3 length: 16 amino acids. Germline V gene lookup returns CDR1 MNHEY and CDR2 SVGAGI. The ends were cut back, 0 bases at V and 4 bases at J, with 13 bases in the middle. The CDR3 sequence is CASSYSLQTVYNEQFF. CDR3 coding DNA: TGTGCCAGCAGTTACTCACTCCAGACGGTATACAATGAGCAGTTCTTC.

The chain employs TRBV7-8 and TRBJ2-2; tentatively, D is TRBD2 (5 bases). The CDR3 runs to 14 residues. V was pared by 6 bases and J by 6 bases, with 14 bases between. Germline V gene data show CDR1 as SGHVS and CDR2 as FQNEAQ. In DNA form, the CDR3 reads TGTGCCAGCAGTTTTAAGAGGGCCCCCGGGGAGCTGTTTTTT. Amino acids: CASSFKRAPGELFF.

This clonotype was seen just once. An end of the junction differs from the germline gene, which may be a read error. The V gene is TRBV6-5, the J gene TRBJ2-2, with 7 bases that match TRBD1. The CDR3 runs to 13 residues. Germline V gives CDR1 MNHEY, CDR2 SVGAGI. The CDR3 sequence: CASLQGNAGELFF. DNA for the CDR3: TGTGCCAGCTTACAGGGGAACGCCGGGGAGCTGTTTTTT.

V and J are TRBV5-1 and TRBJ1-4, with D perhaps matching TRBD1 (5 bases). Germline V lookup: CDR1 SGHRS, CDR2 YFSETQ. CDR3 length equals 16 residues. V was pared by 6 bases and J by 10 bases, with 25 bases between. The CDR3 DNA is TGCGCCAGCACCCCAGAGCAGGGAGCGGAGTTTGCAAAACTGTTTTTT. Its translation: CASTPEQGAEFAKLFF.

This clonotype was observed once. This may be a read error, as it is one base from a much larger clone. The CDR3 here is CASSLIGQETQYF. CDR3 in DNA: TGTGCCAGCAGCTTAATAGGGCAAGAGACCCAGTACTTC. The chain carries TRBV7-9 and TRBJ2-5, with D uncertain. Trimming took off 2 bases at V and 2 bases at J, with 6 bases between the two ends. This CDR3 is built from 13 residues. CDR1 is SEHNR, CDR2 FQNEAQ, per germline (reference sequence).

The chain couples TRBV4-3 to TRBJ1-1, with 8 bases that match TRBD1. Losses at the gene ends were 0 bases for V and 4 bases for J; bases not matched to a gene: 13. The germline V gene encodes CDR1 LGHNA and CDR2 YSLEER. The CDR3 totals 18 residues. The chain's CDR3 is CASSQERGRGRVGTEAFF. The CDR3 DNA reads as TGCGCCAGCAGCCAAGAAAGGGGCAGGGGGCGGGTGGGCACTGAAGCTTTCTTT.

This chain links TRBV12-3 or TRBV12-4 with TRBJ2-5; TRBD2 agrees at 12 bases. The CDR3 runs 15 residues. The V and J ends lost 6 bases and 1 base, in that order; junction bases with no gene match: 3. CDR3 sequence (DNA): TGTGCCAGCAGAGAACTAGCGGGGGGCCAAGAGACCCAGTACTTC. Its translation is CASRELAGGQETQYF.

This clonotype was seen at least ten times. J is TRBJ1-4 and V is TRBV7-9; tentative D call: TRBD1 (6 bases). Germline CDR1 and CDR2: SEHNR and FQNEAQ (reference sequence). The length of the CDR3 is 14 residues. The V gene lost 3 bases and the J gene lost 2 bases, with 7 bases spanning the gap. The CDR3 spells CASSFGGTNEKLFF. In DNA, the CDR3 is TGTGCCAGCAGCTTTGGGGGCACTAATGAAAAACTGTTTTTT.

This chain joins TRBV10-1 and TRBJ2-7; D possibly corresponds to TRBD2 (7 bases). This CDR3 comprises 14 residues. Germline V CDR1 and CDR2: WNHNN, SYGVQD (reference sequence). Trimming removed 3 bases from V and 2 bases from J, with 11 bases in between. CDR3 protein: CASSDRGAPYEQYF. The CDR3, as DNA: TGCGCCAGCAGTGATCGGGGGGCGCCCTACGAGCAGTACTTC.